This is a list of T cell receptor beta chains from one sample in a study of post-analysis software for immune sequencing data. TCRdb redid the calling of the PCR reads with MiXCR, one entry per CDR3 protein. This table holds approximately 150,000 distinct CDR3 sequences, around 28% found once. Input material: blood. These receptors all stem from a girl aged 5 to 17 with multiple sclerosis. Each CDR3 is given with its conserved first and last residue. Each record gives: D gene, J gene, V gene, clone size, CDR3 DNA, CDR3 protein. D genes are given only for firm matches. Clone size is shown for a subset of rows, as once, few, many or a class of expanded clone.

. TRBJ2-1 TRBV29-1 many TGCAGCACACGGCGCGGTAACTCCTACAATGAGCAGTTCTTC CSTRRGNSYNEQFF
TRBD2 TRBJ2-1 TRBV5-6 many TGTGCCAGCAGCTTAGCCCCTCGGGGGGGCAATGAGCAGTTCTTC CASSLAPRGGNEQFF
TRBD2 TRBJ2-1 TRBV10-3 many TGTGCCATCAGGTGGACTAGCCAGGTCAATGAGCAGTTCTTC CAIRWTSQVNEQFF
. TRBJ1-2 TRBV28 . TGTGCCAGCGAGGGTACTAACTATGGCTACACCTTC CASEGTNYGYTF
. TRBJ1-1 TRBV2 . TGTGCCAGCAGGGCCTTTAGATTCATGAGCACTGAAGCTTTCTTT CASRAFRFMSTEAFF
TRBD2 TRBJ2-7 TRBV4-1 many TGCGCCAGCAGCCAAATTGACCCTACCGGACTAGCGGGAGTCGAGCAGTACTTC CASSQIDPTGLAGVEQYF
TRBD1 TRBJ2-1 TRBV2 few TGTGCCAGCAGTCAACTTTCCGGGACAGGGGCCTACAATGAGCAGTTCTTC CASSQLSGTGAYNEQFF
TRBD1 TRBJ2-1 TRBV12-3/TRBV12-4 . TGTGCCAGCAGCGGGGTGGGGACAGGGGAGGGTTCCTGCAATGAGCAGTTCTTC CASSGVGTGEGSCNEQFF
TRBD2 TRBJ2-1 TRBV19 few TGTGCCAGTAGTATAGCGAACTACCCCTTAGCGGGAGGGGAGTCCTACAATGAGCAGTTCTTC CASSIANYPLAGGESYNEQFF
TRBD1 TRBJ1-2 TRBV12-3/TRBV12-4 . TGTGCCAGCAGTCCCGGGACAGTTGGCTACACCTTC CASSPGTVGYTF
. TRBJ2-7 TRBV12-3/TRBV12-4 many TGTGCCAGCAGTCTCCGGTGGGAGCAGTACTTC CASSLRWEQYF
. TRBJ1-2 TRBV28 . TGTGCCAGCAGTTTTAAACAGGGACCCTATGGCTACACCTTC CASSFKQGPYGYTF
. TRBJ2-7 TRBV27 many TGTGCCAGCAGCCAGGGCAGGCGCGAGCAGTACTTC CASSQGRREQYF
TRBD1 TRBJ1-2 TRBV5-6 . TGTGCCGGCAGGTTCACAGGGGCCTTCAGTGGAGGCTACACCTTC CAGRFTGAFSGGYTF
TRBD2 TRBJ2-7 TRBV5-1 . TGCGCCAGCAGCCCCCACTTACTAGCGGGAGCGGTCTACGAGCAGTACTTC CASSPHLLAGAVYEQYF
. TRBJ2-4 TRBV11-2 few TGTGCCTGCGGTACAGGGCCAGGGAACATTCAGTACTTC CACGTGPGNIQYF
TRBD2 TRBJ2-1 TRBV2 few TGTGCCAAGAGACTAGCGGGAGCTGTTGAGCAGTTCTTC CAKRLAGAVEQFF
. TRBJ2-7 TRBV30 . TGTGCCTGGAGTCACGGGTTCTACGAGCAGTACTTC CAWSHGFYEQYF
. TRBJ2-7 TRBV25-1 . TGTGCCAGCAGGGGAAGGAGGAACTACGAGCAGTACTTC CASRGRRNYEQYF
TRBD2 TRBJ2-7 TRBV7-9 many TGTGCCAGCAGCTACGGACTAGCGAACGAGCAGTACTTC CASSYGLANEQYF
TRBD2 TRBJ2-7 TRBV20-1 many TGCAGTGCTAGTTCTCTAGCGGGAGATTGGGAGCAGTACTTC CSASSLAGDWEQYF
. TRBJ2-5 TRBV5-1 many TGCGCCAGCAGCTTGGGAAGGCAAGAGACCCAGTACTTC CASSLGRQETQYF
. TRBJ2-7 TRBV5-6 once TGCGCCAGCAGCGGGCCCCCGGGGATTACCTACGAGCAGTACTTC CASSGPPGITYEQYF
. TRBJ1-5 TRBV6-5 few TGTGCCAGCAGTTACAAAGGGACTCCAAATCAGCCCCAGCATTTT CASSYKGTPNQPQHF
. TRBJ1-2 TRBV6-1 once TGTGCCAGCAGTGAATCGGGGAATTATGGCTACACCTTC CASSESGNYGYTF
. TRBJ1-6 TRBV6-5 few TGTGCCAGCAGTTACTCCAGGGGAAAAGGTTCACCCCTCCACTTT CASSYSRGKGSPLHF
TRBD2 TRBJ2-1 TRBV20-1 many TGCAGTGCTAGCCCCCCGGGACTAGCGGGAATGCAGTTCTTC CSASPPGLAGMQFF
. TRBJ2-3 TRBV29-1 . TGCAGCGAACAGACGGGCACAGATACGCAGTATTTT CSEQTGTDTQYF
. TRBJ2-1 TRBV20-1 . TGCAGTTGCAACAGGGTCCCCTACAATGAGCAGTTCTTC CSCNRVPYNEQFF
TRBD1 TRBJ2-5 TRBV7-8 . TGTGCCAGCAGCCACGAAAAGGGGACAGTGGGACGGGAGACCCAGTACTTC CASSHEKGTVGRETQYF
TRBD2 TRBJ2-4 TRBV6-5 . TGTGCCAGCAGTTACTCCAGGGCTAGCGGAGCCAAAAACATTCAGTACTTC CASSYSRASGAKNIQYF
. TRBJ1-1 TRBV28 many TGTGCCAGCAGTTTCGGGGTGCGGGGCACTGAAGCTTTCTTT CASSFGVRGTEAFF
. TRBJ2-3 TRBV20-1 . TGCAGTGCTAGAGACCCGTCGGGCTTGGCGAGCAATCAGCCCCAGTATTTT CSARDPSGLASNQPQYF
. TRBJ2-1 TRBV6-2/TRBV6-3 . TGTGCCAGCAGTTACAGGCCTACAAGGGCCAATGAGCAGTTCTTC CASSYRPTRANEQFF
. TRBJ1-1 TRBV7-8 few TGTGCCAGCAGCCCGGGCGAGGCGCGCACTGAAGCTTTCTTT CASSPGEARTEAFF
TRBD1 TRBJ2-7 TRBV29-1 many TGCAGCGTTGACGGGACAGGGGCCTACGAGCAGTACTTC CSVDGTGAYEQYF
. TRBJ1-2 TRBV27 . TGTGCCAGCAGGGTTCGCGGGACAAGATATGGCTACACCTTC CASRVRGTRYGYTF
. TRBJ1-5 TRBV6-1 many TGTGCCCTCGGGGGTCTATATAGCAATCAGCCCCAGCATTTT CALGGLYSNQPQHF
. TRBJ2-5 TRBV3-1 few TGTGCCAGCAGCCGTGGACCGGGGAGCGCTAAAGAGACCCAGTACTTC CASSRGPGSAKETQYF